One and the same sample provided the 19 T cell receptor beta chains below, sequenced in a study of cytomegalovirus exposure and HLA in healthy donors. Libraries were prepared by immunoSEQ multiplex PCR; TCRdb keeps only in-frame clonotypes and omits some of them. This sample has roughly 75,000 clones, with roughly 80% found just once. Sequencing used PBMCs. Receptor source: a young man in good health and CMV-seronegative.

The chain has TRBV15 and TRBJ2-3; 11 bases agree with TRBD1. The CDR3 has 18 residues. The ends lost 4 bases at V and 4 bases at J; junction bases unmatched: 13. Germline assignment: CDR1 LNHNV and CDR2 YYDKDF (reference sequence). CDR3 DNA sequence: TGTGCCACCAGCACTCCTCCGGGACAGGGGGGTGGCGCAGATACGCAGTATTTT. Its translation is CATSTPPGQGGGADTQYF. The full variable domain, rest sourced from reference TRBV15 and TRBJ2-3, is DAMVIQNPRYQVTQFGKPVTLSCSQTLNHNVMYWYQQKSSQAPKLLFHYYDKDFNNEADTPDNFQSRRPNTSFCFLDIRSPGLGDTAMYLCATSTPPGQGGGADTQYFGPGTRLTVL.

This clone was seen more than once but under ten times. J is TRBJ2-1 and V is TRBV7-2, with D maybe TRBD2 (5 bases). Per the germline V gene, CDR1 is SGHTA and CDR2 is FQGNSA. CDR3 length: 15 residues. V lost 2 bases and J lost 4, with 12 bases in between. CDR3 loop: CASSLWEFSYNEQFF. CDR3 sequence (DNA): TGTGCCAGCAGCTTATGGGAGTTCAGTTACAATGAGCAGTTCTTC.

This chain connects TRBV5-4 to TRBJ2-7; 11 bases are a match to TRBD2. This CDR3 contains 15 residues. Germline CDR1 and CDR2: SGHNT and YYREEE (reference sequence). The ends lost 5 bases at V and 2 bases at J; junction bases unmatched: 6. CDR3 sequence: CASSFLAGGPYEQYF. CDR3 DNA sequence: TGTGCCAGCAGTTTCCTAGCGGGGGGACCCTACGAGCAGTACTTC.

The V and J genes are TRBV12-2 and TRBJ2-3; TRBD2, the table's D call, lacks a check against the DNA. TRBV12-2 is a pseudogene locus. CDR3 length equals 14 residues. The CDR3: CASRFFRYTDTQYF. The CDR3 DNA is TGTGCAAGTCGCTTTTTCCGGTACACAGATACGCAGTATTTT.

V gene TRBV5-1 combines with J gene TRBJ2-3; 7 bases are a match to TRBD2. Germline CDR1 reads SGHRS; CDR2 reads YFSETQ. Trimming at V came to 3 bases and at J to 2 bases, leaving 3 bases not matched to a gene. The CDR3 runs to 14 residues. CDR3 DNA: TGCGCCAGCAGCTGGGAGGGTAACACAGATACGCAGTATTTT. Amino acids: CASSWEGNTDTQYF. Full variable domain (rest looked up from reference TRBV5-1 and TRBJ2-3): KAGVTQTPRYLIKTRGQQVTLSCSPISGHRSVSWYQQTPGQGLQFLFEYFSETQRNKGNFPGRFSGRQFSNSRSEMNVSTLELGDSALYLCASSWEGNTDTQYFGPGTRLTVL.

The V and J genes are TRBV6-1 and TRBJ2-3; no firm D call. Per the germline V gene, CDR1 is MNHNS and CDR2 is SASEGT. The CDR3 is 13 amino acids. V lost 8 bases, J lost 0 bases, and 9 bases lay in between. Here the CDR3 DNA reads TGTGCCAGCGACAAATTAAGCACAGATACGCAGTATTTT. It translates to CASDKLSTDTQYF.

This clone was observed once. V usage is TRBV19 and J usage is TRBJ2-3, with TRBD2 identical over 7 bases. The germline CDR1 and CDR2 sequences are LNHDA and SQIVND (reference sequence). V trimming: 6 bases; J trimming: 3 bases; junction bases outside the gene matches: 6. CDR3 size: 14 residues. CDR3 DNA: TGTGCCAGTAGGTTGCGGGAGAGAACAGATACGCAGTATTTT. Protein product: CASRLRERTDTQYF.

This rearrangement joins TRBV5-1 to TRBJ1-4; D is unclear. The germline V gene encodes CDR1 SGHRS and CDR2 YFSETQ. The V gene lost 0 bases and the J gene lost 11 bases, with 11 bases spanning the gap. The CDR3 spans 13 residues. This chain's CDR3 is CASSLGRGGKLFF. CDR3 in DNA: TGCGCCAGCAGCTTGGGTCGGGGAGGGAAACTGTTTTTT.

This clone has only one observation. The chain couples TRBV10-3 to TRBJ1-1; TRBD1 might be the D (5 bases). This CDR3 contains 17 residues. Trimming took 0 bases from V and 4 from J, leaving 18 bases between them. Germline assignment: CDR1 ENHRY and CDR2 SYGVKD. The CDR3 loop reads CAISESNKRGGGTEAFF. The DNA of the CDR3 is TGTGCCATCAGTGAGTCGAATAAAAGAGGCGGGGGCACTGAAGCTTTCTTT.

The genes are TRBV25-1 and TRBJ2-5; perhaps TRBD2 as D (6 bases). V lost 1 base to trimming and J lost 5 bases, with 11 bases between them. Germline assignment: CDR1 MGHDK and CDR2 SYGVNS. This CDR3 region has 14 residues. The CDR3: CASSEFRAGETQYF. The CDR3 DNA reads TGTGCCAGCAGTGAATTCAGGGCGGGGGAGACCCAGTACTTC.

The chain joins TRBV18 to TRBJ1-1, with unresolved D. CDR1 KGHSH and CDR2 LQKENI come from the germline V gene. The CDR3 is 13 residues long. V shed 2 bases and J shed 1 base, with 5 bases lying between them. The chain's CDR3 is CASSPVENTEAFF. In nucleotides, the CDR3 is TGTGCCAGCTCACCAGTAGAGAACACTGAAGCTTTCTTT.

The chain recombines TRBV6-1 with TRBJ2-7, with D maybe TRBD1 (5 bases). The germline V and J ends were trimmed by 5 bases and 3 bases, with 17 bases remaining between them. The length of the CDR3 is 15 residues. Germline V gives CDR1 MNHNS, CDR2 SASEGT. Here the CDR3 DNA reads TGTGCCAGCAGTCCCCCTGATAGGGGTTTCTACGAGCAGTACGTC. This translates into CASSPPDRGFYEQYV.

The chain recombines TRBV27 with TRBJ2-7, with a possible D match to TRBD2 (6 bases). This CDR3 comprises 13 residues. Germline CDR1 reads MNHEY; CDR2 reads SMNVEV (reference sequence). Trimming took off 6 bases at V and 4 bases at J, with 13 bases between the two ends. Written as DNA, the CDR3 is TGTGCCAGCAGCCCAAATGGGGGGTACGAGCAGTACGTC. Protein: CASSPNGGYEQYV.

The J gene is TRBJ1-2, the V gene TRBV4-1, with D possibly matching TRBD1 (5 bases). The ends were cut back, 7 bases at V and 2 bases at J, with 11 bases in the middle. The CDR3 consists of 13 residues. Germline CDR1 and CDR2: MGHRA and YSYEKL. CDR3 coding DNA: TGCGCCAGCACCCTGACAGAAAACTATGGCTACACCTTC. It codes for CASTLTENYGYTF.

In this sample, this clone turned up a few times. This chain links TRBV28 with TRBJ2-7; 12 nucleotides line up with TRBD1. V gave up 2 bases and J gave up 2 bases; unmatched junction bases: 4. Germline assignment: CDR1 MDHEN and CDR2 SYDVKM. This CDR3 has 16 amino acids. CDR3 amino acids: CASSLMGQGAPYEQYV. DNA of the CDR3: TGTGCCAGCAGTTTAATGGGACAGGGGGCCCCCTACGAGCAGTACGTC.

This clone was counted a single time. The chain couples TRBV18 to TRBJ2-7, with no clear D. CDR1 is KGHSH and CDR2 is LQKENI in the germline V gene. V was shortened by 4 bases and J by 5 bases, with 9 bases between the two germline ends. The CDR3 spans 12 residues. In DNA, the CDR3 is TGTGCCAGCTCACTATCCCAGGACGAGCAGTACTTC. Translation gives CASSLSQDEQYF.

This chain links TRBV2 with TRBJ2-6; D is possibly TRBD2 (5 bases). This CDR3 has 13 residues. CDR1 is SNHLY, CDR2 FYNNEI, per germline. Between the trimmed V and J ends, which lost 8 bases and 3 bases, there was a span of 8 bases. This CDR3 reads CASWRVGANVLTF. CDR3 nucleotide sequence: TGTGCCAGCTGGCGGGTTGGGGCCAACGTCCTGACTTTC.

This clone was seen a single time. The J gene is TRBJ2-7, the V gene TRBV11-2; 10 nucleotides match TRBD1. J was trimmed by 3 bases and V by 3 bases; bases with no gene match: 5. This CDR3 spans 15 amino acids. Germline assignment: CDR1 SGHAT and CDR2 FQNNGV. CDR3 coding DNA: TGTGCCAGCAGCTTCAACCGGGACAGGGGCTACGAGCAGTACGTC. Protein product: CASSFNRDRGYEQYV.

This chain's CDR3 is CASSDLGTADEETQYF. The CDR3 nucleotides are TGTGCCAGCAGCGACCTAGGGACAGCAGACGAAGAGACCCAGTACTTC. The chain combines TRBV9 with TRBJ2-5; 7 bases agree with TRBD1. With 3 bases clipped from V and 3 bases from J, the junction kept 11 bases outside the gene matches. Germline lookup yields CDR1 SGDLS and CDR2 YYNGEE. This CDR3 is built from 16 residues.